A single TCR beta chain is shown here with its context. Libraries were prepared by immunoSEQ multiplex PCR; TCRdb keeps only in-frame clonotypes and omits some of them. The sample shows tens of thousands of clones, just over 90% of them seen only once. The source of the sample is a study of T cell changes during pregnancy in multiple sclerosis. V lost 6 bases and J lost 14; bases outside the gene matches: 14. Germline loops: CDR1 SGHRS, CDR2 YFSETQ. This CDR3 has 14 amino acids. The genes are TRBV5-1 and TRBJ1-6; 7 bases line up with TRBD1. Material: peripheral blood, obtained before pregnancy. The receptor was isolated from a female donor with multiple sclerosis, enrolled in a pregnancy study. CDR3 loop: CASTTTGSSKTLHF. The DNA of the CDR3 is TGCGCCAGCACCACGACAGGGTCTTCGAAGACCCTCCACTTT.